The next 13 T cell receptor beta chains were all read from a single sample in a study of blood T cells in healthy people across ages. A sample-barcoded 5' primer and a J-beta primer mix were used in a second PCR of roughly 6 to 11 cycles. MiXCR was run by TCRdb on the 5' RACE reads, yielding one entry per CDR3 protein. The table has over 950,000 distinct CDR3 sequences, just over 50% seen once. The sequenced sample consisted of blood. Source of these receptors: a woman in her sixties or seventies in good health.

The gene calls are TRBV28 and TRBJ1-2; 8 bases match TRBD1. Trimming cost V 6 bases and J 8 bases; bases outside gene matches: 11. The CDR3 has 14 residues. Germline CDR1 reads MDHEN; CDR2 reads SYDVKM. The CDR3 loop is CASSSPDRVGGYTF. The CDR3 nucleotides read TGTGCCAGCAGCTCCCCGGACAGGGTTGGCGGCTACACCTTC.

This chain uses TRBV27 with TRBJ1-4; the D is unclear. There are 14 residues in the CDR3. Trimming removed 5 bases from V and 2 bases from J, with 9 bases in between. Germline-derived CDR1 and CDR2 are MNHEY and SMNVEV (reference sequence). CDR3 protein: CASSPSGTNEKLFF. CDR3 in DNA: TGTGCCAGCAGTCCTAGCGGGACTAATGAAAAACTGTTTTTT.

The rearrangement uses TRBV7-9 and TRBJ2-6; 7 bases line up with TRBD1. Trimming cost V 5 bases and J 2 bases; bases outside gene matches: 9. Germline V gene data show CDR1 as SEHNR and CDR2 as FQNEAQ (reference sequence). The CDR3 runs 17 residues. In DNA, the CDR3 is TGTGCCAGCAGCACACGCGGAACAGGGGCTGGGGCCAACGTCCTGACTTTC. It yields the protein CASSTRGTGAGANVLTF. The full variable domain, with the rest looked up from reference TRBV7-9 and TRBJ2-6, is DTGVSQNPRHKITKRGQNVTFRCDPISEHNRLYWYRQTLGQGPEFLTYFQNEAQLEKSRLLSDRFSAERPKGSFSTLEIQRTEQGDSAMYLCASSTRGTGAGANVLTFGAGSRLTVL.

In this sample, this clonotype turned up once. The chain combines TRBV11-2 with TRBJ2-5; 10 bases fit TRBD1. Germline CDR1 and CDR2: SGHAT and FQNNGV. The length of the CDR3 is 21 residues. Germline trimming cut 4 bases from V and 5 bases from J; bases unmatched to any gene: 25. For the CDR3, the DNA is TGTGCCAGCAGCTCACATCTCGACAGGGGGCATATCTCAGCAAACTCGGAGACCCAGTACTTC. This translates into CASSSHLDRGHISANSETQYF.

The table lists this clonotype with a few counts. The V and J genes are TRBV12-3 or TRBV12-4 and TRBJ2-7; D tentatively fits TRBD1 or TRBD2 (5 bases each). Trimming shortened V by 5 bases and J by 7 bases, and 15 bases separated the two germline ends. The CDR3 spans 13 residues. CDR3 amino acids: CASSPGTYGEQYF. CDR3 bases: TGTGCCAGCAGTCCCGGGACCTACGGAGAGCAGTACTTC.

This clonotype has a handful of counts. The V and J genes are TRBV2 and TRBJ2-7; D remains ambiguous. CDR3 length: 14 amino acids. Trimming pared 1 base from V and 4 bases from J, leaving 11 bases between. Germline V gives CDR1 SNHLY, CDR2 FYNNEI. The CDR3 loop reads CASSEVRAEYEQYF. The CDR3 bases are TGTGCCAGCAGTGAAGTTAGAGCTGAATACGAGCAGTACTTC.

This clonotype was counted between two and nine times. This chain links TRBV29-1 with TRBJ2-7, with TRBD1 as a possible D gene (5 bases). Trimming took 0 bases from V and 2 from J, leaving 8 bases between them. The germline V gene has CDR1 SQVTM and CDR2 ANQGSEA. The CDR3 extends over 13 amino acids. The CDR3, as DNA: TGCAGCGTTGAAGAACAAGGGGCCTACGAGCAGTACTTC. The encoded protein is CSVEEQGAYEQYF.

A note on this clonotype: This could be a read error, since a much larger clone is one nucleotide away. The chain carries TRBV21-1 and TRBJ2-3; TRBD2, the table's D call, lacks a check against the DNA. TRBV21-1 counts as a pseudogene. The CDR3 has 16 residues. The CDR3 is CAGSAIVLSAPDTQYF. The DNA of the CDR3 is TGTGCCGGCAGCGCTATTGTTCTCTCGGCCCCAGATACGCAGTATTTT.

The chain combines TRBV12-3 or TRBV12-4 with TRBJ1-1; weak D call: TRBD1 (5 bases). V lost 6 bases, J lost 4 bases, and 15 bases lay in between. The CDR3 has 14 amino acids. The CDR3 region has the DNA TGTGCCAGCAGGCCGACCGGGACGGCCACTGAAGCTTTCTTT. As protein: CASRPTGTATEAFF.

This clonotype was detected ten times or more. The chain is built from TRBV28 and TRBJ1-1; D remains ambiguous. Trimming cost V 5 bases and J 5 bases, with 15 bases left between them. The CDR3 covers 14 residues. Germline CDR1 reads MDHEN; CDR2 reads SYDVKM. The CDR3: CASSTRLRITEAFF. The CDR3 nucleotides are TGTGCCAGCAGTACTCGGCTAAGGATTACTGAAGCTTTCTTT.

V is TRBV7-9 and J is TRBJ2-3; 11 bases align to TRBD1. CDR1 SEHNR and CDR2 FQNEAQ come from the germline V gene (reference sequence). This CDR3 has 15 amino acids. The V gene end was trimmed by 2 bases and the J gene end by 4 bases; junction bases not matched to a gene: 2. CDR3 DNA sequence: TGTGCCAGCAGCTTAAAGGGACAGGGGGCAGATACGCAGTATTTT. The encoded protein is CASSLKGQGADTQYF.

In this sample, this clonotype turned up a few times. The J gene is TRBJ2-3, the V gene TRBV29-1; D uncertain. The V end lost 6 bases, the J end lost 1 base, and 17 bases lay between the germline ends. Germline V gene sequence: CDR1 SQVTM, CDR2 ANQGSEA. The CDR3 runs 15 residues. CDR3 in amino acids: CSVPTGSGGTDTQYF. DNA for the CDR3: TGCAGCGTCCCCACCGGTTCAGGAGGCACAGATACGCAGTATTTT.

The chain is built from TRBV7-8 and TRBJ2-3; D is possibly TRBD1 or TRBD2 (6 bases each). Per germline, CDR1 SGHVS and CDR2 FQNEAQ. V gave up 4 bases and J gave up 0 bases, with 14 bases separating them. This CDR3 has 16 residues. CDR3 DNA: TGTGCCAGCAGCTCCATGGGGGGCAAGAGCACAGATACGCAGTATTTT. This translates into CASSSMGGKSTDTQYF.